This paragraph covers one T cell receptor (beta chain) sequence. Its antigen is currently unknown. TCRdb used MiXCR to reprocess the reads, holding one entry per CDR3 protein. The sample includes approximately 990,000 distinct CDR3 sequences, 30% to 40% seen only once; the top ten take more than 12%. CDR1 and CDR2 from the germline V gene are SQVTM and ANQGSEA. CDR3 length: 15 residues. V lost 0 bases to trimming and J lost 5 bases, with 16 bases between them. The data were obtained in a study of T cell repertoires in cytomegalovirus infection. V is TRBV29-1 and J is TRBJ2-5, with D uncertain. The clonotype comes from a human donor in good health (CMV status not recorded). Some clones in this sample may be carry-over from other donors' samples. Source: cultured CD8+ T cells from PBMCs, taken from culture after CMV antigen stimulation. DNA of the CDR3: TGCAGCGTTGAAGATCTTAAACGGGTAGGGGAGACCCAGTACTTC. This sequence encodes CSVEDLKRVGETQYF.